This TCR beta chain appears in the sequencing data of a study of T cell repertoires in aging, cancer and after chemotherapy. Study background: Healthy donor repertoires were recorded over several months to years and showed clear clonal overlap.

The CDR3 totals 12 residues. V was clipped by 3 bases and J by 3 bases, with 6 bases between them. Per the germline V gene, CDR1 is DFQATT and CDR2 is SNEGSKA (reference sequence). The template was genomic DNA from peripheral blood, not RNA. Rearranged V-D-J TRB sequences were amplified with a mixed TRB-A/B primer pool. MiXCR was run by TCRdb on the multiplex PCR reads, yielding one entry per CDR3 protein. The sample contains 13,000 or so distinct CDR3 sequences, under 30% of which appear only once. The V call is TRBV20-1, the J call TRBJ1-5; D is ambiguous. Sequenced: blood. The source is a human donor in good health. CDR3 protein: CSARISNQPQHF. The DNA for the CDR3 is TGCAGTGCTAGGATTTCCAATCAGCCCCAGCATTTT.